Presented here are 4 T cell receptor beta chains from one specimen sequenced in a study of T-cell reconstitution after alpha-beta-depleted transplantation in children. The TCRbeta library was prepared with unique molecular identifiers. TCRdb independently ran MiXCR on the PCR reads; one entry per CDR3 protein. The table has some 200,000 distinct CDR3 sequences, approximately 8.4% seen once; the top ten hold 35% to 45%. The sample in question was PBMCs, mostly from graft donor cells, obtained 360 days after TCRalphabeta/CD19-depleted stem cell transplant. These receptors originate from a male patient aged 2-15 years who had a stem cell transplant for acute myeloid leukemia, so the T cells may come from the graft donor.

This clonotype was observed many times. The CDR3 spells CASSLHGGAGGYTF. CDR3 coding DNA: TGCGCCAGCAGCTTGCACGGGGGCGCAGGCGGCTACACCTTC. The chain links TRBV5-1 to TRBJ1-2; weak D call: TRBD1 (6 bases). Trimming removed 1 base from V and 8 bases from J, with 15 bases in between. Germline V gives CDR1 SGHRS, CDR2 YFSETQ. The CDR3 is made up of 14 amino acids.

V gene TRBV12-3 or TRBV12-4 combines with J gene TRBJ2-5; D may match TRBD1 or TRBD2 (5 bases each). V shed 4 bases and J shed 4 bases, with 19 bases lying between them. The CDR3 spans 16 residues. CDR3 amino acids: CASSSAWGRRPETQYF. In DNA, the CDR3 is TGTGCCAGCAGTTCCGCGTGGGGACGGAGACCAGAGACCCAGTACTTC.

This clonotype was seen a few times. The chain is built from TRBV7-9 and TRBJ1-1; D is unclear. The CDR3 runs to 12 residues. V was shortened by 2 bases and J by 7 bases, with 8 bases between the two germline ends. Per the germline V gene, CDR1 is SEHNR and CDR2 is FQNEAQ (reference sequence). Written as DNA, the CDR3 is TGTGCCAGCAGCTTACCCACGAGTGAAGCTTTCTTT. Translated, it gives CASSLPTSEAFF.

Here the CDR3 reads CSARGVSGSYQETQYF. The CDR3 DNA reads TGCAGTGCTAGAGGGGTTAGCGGGAGTTACCAAGAGACCCAGTACTTC. The chain links TRBV20-1 to TRBJ2-5; 9 bases are shared with TRBD2. CDR3 length: 16 amino acids. J gave up 0 bases and V 1 base, and 6 bases lay outside the gene matches. Per the germline V gene, CDR1 is DFQATT and CDR2 is SNEGSKA (reference sequence).